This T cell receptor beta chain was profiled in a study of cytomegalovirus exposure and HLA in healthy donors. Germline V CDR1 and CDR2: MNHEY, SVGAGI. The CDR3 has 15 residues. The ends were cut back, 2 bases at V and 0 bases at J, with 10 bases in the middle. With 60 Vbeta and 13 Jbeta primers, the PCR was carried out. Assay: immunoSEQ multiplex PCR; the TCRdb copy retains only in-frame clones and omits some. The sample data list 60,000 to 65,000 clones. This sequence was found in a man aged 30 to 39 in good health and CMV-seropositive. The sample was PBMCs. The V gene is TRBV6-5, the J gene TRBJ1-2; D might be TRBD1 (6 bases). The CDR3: CASSYQDSSNYGYTF. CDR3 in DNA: TGTGCCAGCAGTTACCAGGACAGTTCTAACTATGGCTACACCTTC.